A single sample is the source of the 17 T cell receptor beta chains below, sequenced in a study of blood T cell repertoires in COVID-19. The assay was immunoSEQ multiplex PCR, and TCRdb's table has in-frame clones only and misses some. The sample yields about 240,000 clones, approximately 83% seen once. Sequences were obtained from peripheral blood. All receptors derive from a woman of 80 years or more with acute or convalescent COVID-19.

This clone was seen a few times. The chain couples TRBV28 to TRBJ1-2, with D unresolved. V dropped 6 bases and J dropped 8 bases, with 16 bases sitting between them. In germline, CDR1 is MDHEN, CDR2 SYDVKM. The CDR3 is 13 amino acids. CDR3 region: CASSLGGVGGYTF. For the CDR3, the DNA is TGTGCCAGCAGCCTTGGCGGGGTAGGGGGCTACACCTTC.

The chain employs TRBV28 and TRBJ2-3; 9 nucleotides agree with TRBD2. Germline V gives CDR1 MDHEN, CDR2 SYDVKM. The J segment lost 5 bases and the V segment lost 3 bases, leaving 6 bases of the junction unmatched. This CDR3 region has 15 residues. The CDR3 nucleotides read TGTGCCAGCAGTTTGGGAGGACTAGCGCAAGATACGCAGTATTTT. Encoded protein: CASSLGGLAQDTQYF.

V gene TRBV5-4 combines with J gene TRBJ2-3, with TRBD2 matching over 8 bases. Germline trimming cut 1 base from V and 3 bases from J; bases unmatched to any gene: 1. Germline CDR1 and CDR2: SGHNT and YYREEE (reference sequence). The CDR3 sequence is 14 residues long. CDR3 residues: CASSLRGGTDTQYF. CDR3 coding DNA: TGTGCCAGCAGCTTGCGGGGGGGGACAGATACGCAGTATTTT.

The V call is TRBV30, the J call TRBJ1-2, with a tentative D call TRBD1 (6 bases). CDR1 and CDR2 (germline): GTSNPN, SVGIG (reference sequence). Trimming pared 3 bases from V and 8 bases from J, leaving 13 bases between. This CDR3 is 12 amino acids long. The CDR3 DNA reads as TGTGCCTGGAGAATGGGGGCGCCCGGCTACACCTTC. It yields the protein CAWRMGAPGYTF.

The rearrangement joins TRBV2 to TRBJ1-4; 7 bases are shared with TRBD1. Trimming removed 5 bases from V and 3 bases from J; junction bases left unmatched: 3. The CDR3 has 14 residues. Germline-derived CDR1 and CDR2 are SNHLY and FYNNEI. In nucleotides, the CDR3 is TGTGCCAGCAGTTACAGGGGTTCTAATGAAAAACTGTTTTTT. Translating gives CASSYRGSNEKLFF.

CDR3 coding DNA: TGTGCCAGTAGTCGTTCTGGGGGGTCAAACTATGGCTACACCTTC. As protein: CASSRSGGSNYGYTF. The V gene is TRBV19, the J gene TRBJ1-2, with D possibly matching TRBD1 (5 bases). The V and J ends lost 5 bases and 2 bases respectively, with 15 bases between them. This CDR3 contains 15 residues. Germline V gives CDR1 LNHDA, CDR2 SQIVND (reference sequence).

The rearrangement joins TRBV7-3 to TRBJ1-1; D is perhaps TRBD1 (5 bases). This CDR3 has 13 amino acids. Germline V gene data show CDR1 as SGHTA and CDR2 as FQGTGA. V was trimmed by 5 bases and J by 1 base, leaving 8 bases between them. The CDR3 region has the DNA TGTGCCAGCAGCGCACAGGCGAACACTGAAGCTTTCTTT. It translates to CASSAQANTEAFF.

CDR3 DNA: TGTGCCACCTCGGTATCCGGTAGCAATCAGCCCCAGCATTTT. Its protein product is CATSVSGSNQPQHF. The chain employs TRBV10-3 and TRBJ1-5; unclear D gene. V lost 10 bases and J lost 0, with 13 bases in between. This CDR3 has 14 amino acids. Germline V CDR1 and CDR2: ENHRY, SYGVKD.

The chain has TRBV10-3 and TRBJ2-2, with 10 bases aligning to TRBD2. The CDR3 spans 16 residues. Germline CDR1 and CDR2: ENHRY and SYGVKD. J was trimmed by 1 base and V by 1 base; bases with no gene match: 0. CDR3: CAISEWTSGNTGELFF. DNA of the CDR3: TGTGCCATCAGTGAGTGGACTAGCGGGAACACCGGGGAGCTGTTTTTT.

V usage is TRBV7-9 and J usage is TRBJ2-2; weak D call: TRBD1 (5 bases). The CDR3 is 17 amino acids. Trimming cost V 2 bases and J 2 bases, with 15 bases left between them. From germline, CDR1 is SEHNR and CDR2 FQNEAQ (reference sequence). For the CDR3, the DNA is TGTGCCAGCAGCTTAATTCTGGCCAGGGTAAACACCGGGGAGCTGTTTTTT. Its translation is CASSLILARVNTGELFF.

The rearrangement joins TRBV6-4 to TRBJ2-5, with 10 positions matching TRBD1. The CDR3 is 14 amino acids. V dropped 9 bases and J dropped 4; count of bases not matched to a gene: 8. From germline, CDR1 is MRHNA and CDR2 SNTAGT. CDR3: CARKDRGQAETQYF. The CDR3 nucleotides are TGTGCCAGGAAAGACAGGGGGCAAGCAGAGACCCAGTACTTC.

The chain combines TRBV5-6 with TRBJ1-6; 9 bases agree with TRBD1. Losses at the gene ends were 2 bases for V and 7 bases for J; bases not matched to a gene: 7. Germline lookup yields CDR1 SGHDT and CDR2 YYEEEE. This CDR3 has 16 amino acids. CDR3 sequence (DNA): TGTGCCAGCAGCTTACCGGGACAGGGATTAAATTCACCCCTCCACTTT. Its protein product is CASSLPGQGLNSPLHF.

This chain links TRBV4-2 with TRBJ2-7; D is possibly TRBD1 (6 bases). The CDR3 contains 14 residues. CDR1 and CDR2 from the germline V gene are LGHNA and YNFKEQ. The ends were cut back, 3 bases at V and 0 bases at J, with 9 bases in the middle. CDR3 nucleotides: TGTGCCAGCAGCCAGACAGGCCGCTCCTACGAGCAGTACTTC. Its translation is CASSQTGRSYEQYF.

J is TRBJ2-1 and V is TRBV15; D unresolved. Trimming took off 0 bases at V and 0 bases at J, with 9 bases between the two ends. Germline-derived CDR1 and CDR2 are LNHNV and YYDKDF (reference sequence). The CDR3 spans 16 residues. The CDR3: CATSRDVRISYNEQFF. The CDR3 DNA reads TGTGCCACCAGCAGAGATGTGAGAATCTCCTACAATGAGCAGTTCTTC.

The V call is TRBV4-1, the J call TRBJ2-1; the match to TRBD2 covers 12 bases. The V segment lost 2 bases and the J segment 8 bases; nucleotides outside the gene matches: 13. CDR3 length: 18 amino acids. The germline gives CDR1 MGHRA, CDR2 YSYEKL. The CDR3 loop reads CASSQTPLLAGGRDEQFF. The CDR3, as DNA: TGCGCCAGCAGCCAAACCCCCCTACTAGCGGGGGGCCGCGATGAGCAGTTCTTC.

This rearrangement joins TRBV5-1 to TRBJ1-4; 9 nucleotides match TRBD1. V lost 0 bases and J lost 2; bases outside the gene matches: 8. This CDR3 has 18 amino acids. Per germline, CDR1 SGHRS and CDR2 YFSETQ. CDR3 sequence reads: CASSLGWTGVTTNEKLFF. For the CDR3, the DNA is TGCGCCAGCAGCTTGGGTTGGACAGGGGTAACGACTAATGAAAAACTGTTTTTT.

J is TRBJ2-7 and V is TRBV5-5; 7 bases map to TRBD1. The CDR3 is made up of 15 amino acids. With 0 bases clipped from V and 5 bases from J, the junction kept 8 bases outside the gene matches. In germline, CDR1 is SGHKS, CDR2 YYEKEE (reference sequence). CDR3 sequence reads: CASSLGQGVVNEQYF. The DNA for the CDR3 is TGTGCCAGCAGCTTGGGACAGGGAGTCGTTAACGAGCAGTACTTC.